This T cell receptor beta chain was profiled in a study of blood T cell repertoires in COVID-19. The wider study: The analysed material was cDNA or gDNA that came from T cells, B-cell-depleted T cells, or PBMCs.

Assay used: immunoSEQ multiplex PCR; TCRdb lists only in-frame clones, some missing. Among tens of thousands of clones listed, 89% were seen once. The length of the CDR3 is 18 residues. The genes are TRBV21-1 and TRBJ2-7; whether TRBD1, the table's D call, matches the DNA was not checked. TRBV21-1 is a listed pseudogene. The sequenced material came from peripheral blood. This receptor was obtained from a man aged 50 to 59 with active COVID-19. The CDR3 loop is CASSLLLEWAALSYEQYF. CDR3 bases: TGTGCCAGCAGTCTCCTACTCGAGTGGGCAGCCCTCTCCTACGAGCAGTACTTC.